This T cell receptor beta chain emerged from a study of shared clonotypes between healthy human individuals. Clones were sequenced by immunoSEQ multiplex PCR, and TCRdb holds only the in-frame ones, with some missing. Among roughly 2.5 million clones listed, 90% to 95% were seen once. The V gene lost 2 bases and the J gene lost 1 base, with 22 bases spanning the gap. This CDR3 region has 19 residues. The V gene's germline CDR1 is ENHRY and CDR2 SYGVKD. Sequencing was done on a sample of naive CD4+ T cells sorted from blood. Documented subset: CD45RA+ positively selected. This chain links TRBV10-3 with TRBJ2-3; possibly TRBD1 or TRBD2 for D (5 bases each). The TCR comes from a man aged 18 to 30 in good health. The CDR3 region is CAISEIGWGPSRGTDTQYF. CDR3 sequence (DNA): TGTGCCATCAGTGAGATCGGGTGGGGACCTTCTCGTGGCACAGATACGCAGTATTTT.